The clone carrying this T cell receptor beta chain was picked up a small number of times. What it recognizes is unknown. The record originates from a study of beta chain features in type 1 diabetes. Across the study: The patient and healthy donor groups were comparable for age, gender and cell yields. General observations from the study: There was a moderate but significant shortening of TCRB CDR3s in all four CD4+ subsets of Type 1 diabetes patients.

Every bit of the isolated RNA underwent reverse transcription, so sequencing read expressed TCRB transcripts. TCRdb's table, derived via immunoSEQ multiplex PCR, lists solely in-frame clones and lacks some. Of roughly 300,000 clones in the sample, 12% to 15% were seen once. Specimen: central memory CD4+ T cells from blood. The clonotype was recovered from a man aged 30 to 45 in good health.

The CDR3 region is CASSLIAAGELFF. The CDR3 nucleotides read TGTGCCAGCAGCTTAATTGCGGCCGGGGAGCTGTTTTTT. The chain is built from TRBV5-4 and TRBJ2-2; D gene ambiguous. The V end was cut by 2 bases, the J end by 6 bases, with 8 bases between. The CDR3 consists of 13 residues. Germline CDR1 SGHNT, CDR2 YYREEE (reference sequence).